Listed here are 14 T cell receptor beta chains from one sample, sequenced in a study of T cell clusters in autoimmune cytopenias. TRB was amplified from about 270 ng of peripheral blood genomic DNA per sample. TRB rearrangements were amplified by touch-down multiplex PCR with mixed TRB-A/B primers. Reprocessing the multiplex PCR reads, TCRdb reports a single entry for every CDR3 protein and omits DNA. The sample data list under 8,000 distinct CDR3 sequences. The same data also contributed to another study, on T cell repertoires in aging, cancer and after chemotherapy.

Sequencing was carried out using peripheral blood. The receptors originated from a human donor in good health.

This chain connects TRBV24-1 to TRBJ2-4; TCRdb calls TRBD1, which cannot be checked without DNA. CDR3 size: 21 residues. CDR1 is KGHDR and CDR2 is SFDVKD in the germline V gene. CDR3 loop: CATSDLLISDRWVEAKNIQYF.

The V gene is TRBV6-6, the J gene TRBJ2-5; without DNA, the TCRdb call of TRBD1 cannot be checked. CDR1 and CDR2 from the germline V gene are MNHNY and SVGAGI (reference sequence). CDR3 length: 17 residues. The CDR3 region is CASSYSTPDNLGETQYF.

The chain recombines TRBV6-1 with TRBJ2-5. This CDR3 comprises 15 residues. The germline V gene encodes CDR1 MNHNS and CDR2 SASEGT. The CDR3: CASSERFLGSETQYF.

The genes are TRBV27 and TRBJ2-6; TCRdb returns TRBD1, unconfirmable since there is no DNA. CDR3 length: 15 residues. From germline, CDR1 is MNHEY and CDR2 SMNVEV (reference sequence). The chain's CDR3 is CASGQYSSGANVLTF. Variable domain in full (rest from reference TRBV27 and TRBJ2-6): EAQVTQNPRYLITVTGKKLTVTCSQNMNHEYMSWYRQDPGLGLRQIYYSMNVEVTDKGDVPEGYKVSRKEKRNFPLILESPSPNQTSLYFCASGQYSSGANVLTFGAGSRLTVL.

The chain joins TRBV4-2 to TRBJ1-1; there is no DNA to check the TCRdb D call of TRBD1. Looked up from germline, CDR1 is LGHNA and CDR2 is YNFKEQ. The CDR3 runs to 17 residues. CDR3 amino acids: CASSQDPGGGRGTEAFF.

The V and J genes are TRBV6-2 or TRBV6-3 and TRBJ1-6; TCRdb outputs TRBD1, but without DNA this stays unchecked. CDR1 MNHEY and CDR2 SVGEGT come from the germline V gene. The length of the CDR3 is 13 residues. The CDR3 sequence is CASRLTGGSPLHF.

The chain couples TRBV6-2 or TRBV6-3 to TRBJ1-5; the TCRdb D gene call, TRBD1, has no DNA to confirm it. This CDR3 region has 16 residues. CDR1 and CDR2 (germline): MNHEY, SVGEGT. The CDR3 loop reads CASSYPGRRGNQPQHF.

The chain recombines TRBV27 with TRBJ1-5. The CDR3 contains 16 residues. In germline, CDR1 is MNHEY, CDR2 SMNVEV (reference sequence). The CDR3 spells CASSLSWQAHNQPQHF.

V gene TRBV18 combines with J gene TRBJ1-1; with no DNA, the TCRdb D assignment of TRBD1 cannot be verified. The CDR3 has 14 residues. Germline values: CDR1 KGHSH, CDR2 LQKENI. This CDR3 is CASSPGRRDTEAFF.

The chain combines TRBV5-6 with TRBJ2-5; TCRdb selects TRBD2, and the lack of DNA leaves this call unchecked. The germline CDR1 and CDR2 sequences are SGHDT and YYEEEE. The CDR3 sequence is 15 residues long. CDR3 sequence: CASSSDREAQETQYF.

CDR3 sequence reads: CASSYSDRDSWELFF. The chain carries TRBV6-2 or TRBV6-3 and TRBJ2-2; TCRdb names TRBD1, which stays unverified in the absence of DNA. Germline assignment: CDR1 MNHEY and CDR2 SVGEGT. The CDR3 spans 15 residues.

This clonotype ranks as medium-sized in terms of frequency. J is TRBJ2-7 and V is TRBV19; checking the TCRdb D call of TRBD2 is not possible without DNA. Per germline, CDR1 LNHDA and CDR2 SQIVND (reference sequence). The CDR3 length is 12 residues. The CDR3 is CASNGGGHEQYF.

Measured by frequency, this clonotype is medium-sized (0.01 to 0.1%). The chain has TRBV5-4 and TRBJ2-3; TCRdb proposes TRBD1, but this gene call is untestable without DNA. Germline CDR1 reads SGHNT; CDR2 reads YYREEE (reference sequence). This CDR3 is 15 amino acids long. CDR3 residues: CASRVGGTSTDTQYF.

This clonotype ranks as medium-sized in terms of frequency. The rearrangement joins TRBV12-3 or TRBV12-4 to TRBJ2-7. CDR3 length equals 14 residues. The CDR3 protein is CASSLQVTSYEQYF.